These 21 T cell receptor beta chains were sequenced from one sample in a study of CD8 T cells in Susac syndrome. When the RNA was reverse transcribed, random hexamers were used with an input of about 0.5 to 1 ug. TCRdb called the immunoSEQ multiplex PCR reads again in MiXCR, with one record for every CDR3 protein. The sample consists of around 130,000 distinct CDR3 sequences, nearly 95% of them appearing once. Sequenced material: CD4+ T cells from PBMCs. The receptor set was obtained from a human donor in good health.

This clonotype was seen a few times. The gene calls are TRBV12-3 or TRBV12-4 and TRBJ2-2; D is ambiguous. Trimming pared 6 bases from V and 5 bases from J, leaving 4 bases between. The CDR3 covers 11 residues. CDR3 bases: TGTGCCAGCAGAACGACCGGGGAGCTGTTTTTT. It translates to CASRTTGELFF.

The CDR3 nucleotides are TGTGCCAGCTCACCACAGGGACAGGTCGGTGAGCAGTTCTTC. It is translated as CASSPQGQVGEQFF. The rearrangement links TRBV18 to TRBJ2-1, with 8 bases aligning to TRBD1. This CDR3 contains 14 residues. J lost 9 bases, V lost 1 base, and 5 bases had no gene match. The germline V gene encodes CDR1 KGHSH and CDR2 LQKENI.

The chain has TRBV12-3 or TRBV12-4 and TRBJ2-7, with D tentatively TRBD2 (5 bases). The germline V and J ends were trimmed by 6 bases and 4 bases, with 13 bases remaining between them. The CDR3 extends over 13 amino acids. The CDR3 region is CASSLSLGYEQYF. DNA for the CDR3: TGTGCCAGCAGCCTCTCACTAGGGTACGAGCAGTACTTC.

The genes are TRBV28 and TRBJ2-7, with D maybe TRBD2 (6 bases). The CDR3 loop spans 15 amino acids. The V gene's germline CDR1 is MDHEN and CDR2 SYDVKM. V gave up 6 bases and J gave up 3 bases, with 18 bases separating them. CDR3 amino acids: CASRPRRGSSYEQYF. Here the CDR3 DNA reads TGTGCCAGCAGACCTCGCCGGGGGTCTAGCTACGAGCAGTACTTC.

The rearrangement uses TRBV6-5 and TRBJ2-7; 11 positions match TRBD2. With V trimmed by 4 bases and J by 3 bases, 17 bases remained unmatched. Germline V CDR1 and CDR2: MNHEY, SVGAGI. This CDR3 comprises 19 residues. The CDR3 is CASSLTLPGLAASYYEQYF. CDR3 sequence (DNA): TGTGCCAGCAGTTTGACCCTTCCGGGACTAGCGGCCTCCTACTACGAGCAGTACTTC.

V and J are TRBV30 and TRBJ1-5; tentatively, D is TRBD1 (5 bases). Germline V gene data show CDR1 as GTSNPN and CDR2 as SVGIG (reference sequence). Trimming took 1 base from V and 0 from J, leaving 10 bases between them. This CDR3 region has 15 residues. The CDR3 loop is CAWSGQIHSNQPQHF. The CDR3 bases are TGTGCCTGGAGTGGACAGATTCATAGCAATCAGCCCCAGCATTTT.

The CDR3 loop reads CASSLRGANEQFF. CDR3 bases: TGTGCCAGCAGCTTGCGGGGGGCCAATGAGCAGTTCTTC. The V and J genes are TRBV7-9 and TRBJ2-1; 8 bases match TRBD2. With 3 bases clipped from V and 6 bases from J, the junction kept 1 base outside the gene matches. Germline V gene sequence: CDR1 SEHNR, CDR2 FQNEAQ (reference sequence). This CDR3 region has 13 residues. The whole variable domain, filled in from reference TRBV7-9 and TRBJ2-1, reads DTGVSQNPRHKITKRGQNVTFRCDPISEHNRLYWYRQTLGQGPEFLTYFQNEAQLEKSRLLSDRFSAERPKGSFSTLEIQRTEQGDSAMYLCASSLRGANEQFFGPGTRLTVL.

The rearrangement uses TRBV3-1 and TRBJ2-7; D not resolved. The CDR3 totals 12 residues. Germline CDR1 is LGHDT and CDR2 is YNNKEL (reference sequence). V was pared by 6 bases and J by 6 bases, with 12 bases between. CDR3 nucleotide sequence: TGTGCCAGCAGTCGACCGGGCGGCGAGCAGTACTTC. It yields the protein CASSRPGGEQYF.

The chain couples TRBV7-9 to TRBJ2-1; 10 bases fit TRBD2. Looked up from germline, CDR1 is SEHNR and CDR2 is FQNEAQ (reference sequence). With V trimmed by 7 bases and J by 5 bases, 2 bases remained unmatched. CDR3 length: 13 amino acids. The CDR3 loop reads CASNLAGDNEQFF. The CDR3 DNA follows: TGTGCCAGCAACCTAGCGGGAGACAATGAGCAGTTCTTC. Complete variable domain (other parts from reference TRBV7-9 and TRBJ2-1): DTGVSQNPRHKITKRGQNVTFRCDPISEHNRLYWYRQTLGQGPEFLTYFQNEAQLEKSRLLSDRFSAERPKGSFSTLEIQRTEQGDSAMYLCASNLAGDNEQFFGPGTRLTVL.

The table lists this clonotype with a few counts. The chain combines TRBV29-1 with TRBJ2-7, with TRBD2 matching over 8 bases. The junction had 3 bases not matched to a gene; V was cut back by 2 bases and J by 6 bases. The CDR3 is made up of 12 amino acids. Germline values: CDR1 SQVTM, CDR2 ANQGSEA. The CDR3 is CSVEPGGGEQYF. Written as DNA, the CDR3 is TGCAGCGTTGAACCGGGAGGGGGCGAGCAGTACTTC.

This chain joins TRBV6-1 and TRBJ2-7; D might be TRBD2 (5 bases). The CDR3 spans 13 residues. The V gene's germline CDR1 is MNHNS and CDR2 SASEGT. The germline V and J ends were trimmed by 3 bases and 2 bases, with 8 bases remaining between them. CDR3 bases: TGTGCCAGCAGTGAGTCCGGGGCCTACGAGCAGTACTTC. Its protein is CASSESGAYEQYF.

This chain links TRBV6-1 with TRBJ1-5; tentative D call: TRBD1 (5 bases). Germline assignment: CDR1 MNHNS and CDR2 SASEGT. This CDR3 contains 12 residues. Trimming pared 11 bases from V and 3 bases from J, leaving 11 bases between. The chain's CDR3 is CACRDYNQPQHF. The CDR3 DNA reads TGTGCCTGCCGGGACTACAATCAGCCCCAGCATTTT.

V usage is TRBV5-1 and J usage is TRBJ1-1; D remains unclear. This CDR3 contains 14 residues. Germline V lookup: CDR1 SGHRS, CDR2 YFSETQ. V lost 6 bases and J 0 bases, leaving 12 bases between the germline ends. The CDR3 sequence: CASTPTGVNTEAFF. The CDR3 nucleotides read TGCGCCAGCACGCCGACGGGAGTGAACACTGAAGCTTTCTTT.

V usage is TRBV4-1 and J usage is TRBJ2-5; D is unclear. The V gene lost 0 bases and the J gene lost 1 base, with 12 bases spanning the gap. The germline V gene encodes CDR1 MGHRA and CDR2 YSYEKL. The CDR3 loop spans 16 amino acids. In nucleotides, the CDR3 is TGCGCCAGCAGCCAAGATCTCGGCAGCCGCCAAGAGACCCAGTACTTC. Amino acid sequence: CASSQDLGSRQETQYF.

A single count supports this clonotype. The V call is TRBV2, the J call TRBJ2-7; no clear D gene. V was pared by 7 bases and J by 6 bases, with 10 bases between. From germline, CDR1 is SNHLY and CDR2 FYNNEI. CDR3 length: 11 amino acids. CDR3 loop: CASKRVREQYF. In DNA, the CDR3 is TGTGCCAGCAAGCGAGTCCGCGAGCAGTACTTC.

The rearrangement joins TRBV25-1 to TRBJ2-7; weak D call: TRBD2 (6 bases). Looked up from germline, CDR1 is MGHDK and CDR2 is SYGVNS. The ends were cut back, 8 bases at V and 1 base at J, with 12 bases in the middle. The CDR3 consists of 13 residues. CDR3 nucleotide sequence: TGTGCCAGCCGGGGACTTGATTCCTACGAGCAGTACTTC. It translates to CASRGLDSYEQYF.

V is TRBV6-5 and J is TRBJ2-7; 10 bases are shared with TRBD1. Looked up from germline, CDR1 is MNHEY and CDR2 is SVGAGI. The CDR3 contains 19 residues. V was pared by 2 bases and J by 1 base, with 14 bases of the junction left unmatched. This CDR3 is CASSYRGRSGTGDSYEQYF. CDR3 bases: TGTGCCAGCAGTTACAGGGGCCGATCCGGGACAGGGGATTCCTACGAGCAGTACTTC.

The V gene is TRBV5-1, the J gene TRBJ2-1, with TRBD2 matching 13 bases. The CDR3 spans 15 residues. Germline V gene lookup returns CDR1 SGHRS and CDR2 YFSETQ. Unmatched junction bases numbered 3, after V lost 1 base and J lost 8 bases. CDR3 nucleotides: TGCGCCAGCAGCTTGCGGACTAGCGGGAGCGATGAGCAGTTCTTC. It translates to CASSLRTSGSDEQFF.

This chain links TRBV12-3 or TRBV12-4 with TRBJ1-2; TRBD1 matches at 7 bases. With V trimmed by 6 bases and J by 6 bases, 4 bases remained unmatched. This CDR3 is built from 12 residues. CDR3 loop: CASSWDSHGYTF. CDR3 nucleotides: TGTGCCAGCAGCTGGGACAGCCATGGCTACACCTTC.

This chain joins TRBV6-6 and TRBJ2-5; tentative D call: TRBD1 (5 bases). Trimming left V 7 bases short and J 5 bases short, with 14 bases between. Germline CDR1 reads MNHNY; CDR2 reads SVGAGI (reference sequence). The CDR3 length is 13 residues. The CDR3 loop is CASIPGGAETQYF. The CDR3 DNA reads TGTGCCAGCATACCCGGTGGGGCGGAGACCCAGTACTTC.

This chain uses TRBV29-1 with TRBJ2-7; TRBD1 aligns across 9 bases. There are 15 residues in the CDR3. V was pared by 6 bases and J by 2 bases, with 11 bases of the junction left unmatched. Germline V lookup: CDR1 SQVTM, CDR2 ANQGSEA. The CDR3 sequence: CSVFVPGQGTYEQYF. CDR3 DNA sequence: TGCAGCGTCTTTGTACCGGGACAGGGAACCTACGAGCAGTACTTC.